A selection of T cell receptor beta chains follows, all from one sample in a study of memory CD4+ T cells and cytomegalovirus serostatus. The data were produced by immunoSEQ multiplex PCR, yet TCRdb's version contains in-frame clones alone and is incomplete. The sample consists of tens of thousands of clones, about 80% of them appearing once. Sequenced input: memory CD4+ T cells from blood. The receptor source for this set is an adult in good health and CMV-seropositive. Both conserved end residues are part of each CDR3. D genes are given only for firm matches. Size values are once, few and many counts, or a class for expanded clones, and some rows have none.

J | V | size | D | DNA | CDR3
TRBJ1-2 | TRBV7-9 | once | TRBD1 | TGTGCCAGCAGCCCACCCCCGTCACAGGGGGAGAGTGGCTACACCTTC | CASSPPPSQGESGYTF
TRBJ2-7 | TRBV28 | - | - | TGTGCCAGCAGTCTCCCACTGGGCGAGCAGTACTTC | CASSLPLGEQYF
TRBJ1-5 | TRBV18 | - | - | TGTGCCAGCTCCCCTAATGCAGGGACGGAGCCCCAGCATTTT | CASSPNAGTEPQHF
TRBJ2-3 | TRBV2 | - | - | TGTGCCAGCAGTGGTGAAAGCGGAGCTAGCACAGATACGCAGTATTTT | CASSGESGASTDTQYF
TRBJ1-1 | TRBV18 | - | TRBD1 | TGTGCCAGCTCACCACCCGCTATAATACGGACAGGGGAAGCTTTCTTT | CASSPPAIIRTGEAFF
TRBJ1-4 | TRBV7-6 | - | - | TGTGCCAGCAGCCCCCCCATGGGTGAAAAACTGTTTTTT | CASSPPMGEKLFF
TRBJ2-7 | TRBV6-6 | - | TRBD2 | TGTGCCAGCGGATTACTAGCGGGAGGGCCGGGGCAGTACTTC | CASGLLAGGPGQYF
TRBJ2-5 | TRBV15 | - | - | TGTGCCACCAGCAGAGCGGGAGAGGGAGAGACCCAGTACTTC | CATSRAGEGETQYF
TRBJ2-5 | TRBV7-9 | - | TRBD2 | TGTGCCAGCAGCTTCCTGGGATGGCGGGGGAACCAAGAGACCCAGTACTTC | CASSFLGWRGNQETQYF
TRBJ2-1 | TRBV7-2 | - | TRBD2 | TGTGCCAGCAGACGTCTAGCGGGAGACGAAAATGAGCAGTTCTTC | CASRRLAGDENEQFF
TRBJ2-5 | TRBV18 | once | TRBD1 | TGTGCCAGCTCATCCCAGGGGGCTGAGACCCAGTACTTC | CASSSQGAETQYF
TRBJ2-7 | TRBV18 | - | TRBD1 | TGTGCCAGCTCAAAAGACAGGGGGAGACCCTACGAGCAGTACTTC | CASSKDRGRPYEQYF
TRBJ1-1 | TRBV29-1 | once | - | TGCAGCGGGGGGAGAACAGGGACGACTGAAGCTTTCTTT | CSGGRTGTTEAFF
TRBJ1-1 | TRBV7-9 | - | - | TGTGCCAGCAGCTTAGCAGCGTTGAACACTGAAGCTTTCTTT | CASSLAALNTEAFF
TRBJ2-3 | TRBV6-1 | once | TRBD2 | TGTGCCATCGGACTAGCGGGAGCGGGAGCAGATACGCAGTATTTT | CAIGLAGAGADTQYF
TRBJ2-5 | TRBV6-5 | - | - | TGTGCCAGCAGCGAAATAACTAGTGCGTGGGAGACCCAGTACTTC | CASSEITSAWETQYF
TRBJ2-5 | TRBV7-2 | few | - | TGTGCCAGCAGCTCCCAGAGAGGGGAGACCCAGTACTTC | CASSSQRGETQYF
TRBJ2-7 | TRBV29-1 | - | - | TGCAGCGCCCGAGCTAATTCCTACGAGCAGTACTTC | CSARANSYEQYF
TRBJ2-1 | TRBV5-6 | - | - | TGTGCCAGCAGTTTCGACGCAAGCGGGTGGAATGAGCAGTTCTTC | CASSFDASGWNEQFF
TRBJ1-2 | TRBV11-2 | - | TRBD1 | TGTGCCAGCAGTGTAGACAGGGCGGGGGTAACTGGTGGCTACACCTTC | CASSVDRAGVTGGYTF
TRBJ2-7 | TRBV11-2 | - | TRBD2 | TGTGCCAGCAGCTCATCTAGCGGGAGGGGCTACGAGCAGTACTTC | CASSSSSGRGYEQYF
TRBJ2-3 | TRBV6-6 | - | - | TGTGCCAGCGTAGCTGGAGGAGGAGATACGCAGTATTTT | CASVAGGGDTQYF
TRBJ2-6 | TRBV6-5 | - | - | TGTGCCAGCAGTTACCGGTCGGCCTCTGGGGCCAACGTCCTGACTTTC | CASSYRSASGANVLTF
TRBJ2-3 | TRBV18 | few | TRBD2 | TGTGCCAGCTCACCGTGGACTAGATCGGGCCTCACAGATACGCAGTATTTT | CASSPWTRSGLTDTQYF
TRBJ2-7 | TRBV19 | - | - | TGTGCCAGTAGTAAGCTGGCAGGGGATGGTTGGTCCTACGAGCAGTACTTC | CASSKLAGDGWSYEQYF
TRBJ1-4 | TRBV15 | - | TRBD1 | TGTGCCACCAGCAGTCCCGGACAGGGTGAAAAACTGTTTTTT | CATSSPGQGEKLFF
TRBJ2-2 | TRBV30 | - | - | TGTGCCTGGAGTAGGGATACCGGGGAGCTGTTTTTT | CAWSRDTGELFF
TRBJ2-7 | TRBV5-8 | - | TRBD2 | TGTGCCAGCAGTTTGGTCTGGGGGAGGGGTGCCTCCTACGAGCAGTACTTC | CASSLVWGRGASYEQYF
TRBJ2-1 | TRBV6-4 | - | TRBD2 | TGTGCCAGCAGCCCATCCGGGACTAGCGGGGCGAGCTCCTACAATGAGCAGTTCTTC | CASSPSGTSGASSYNEQFF
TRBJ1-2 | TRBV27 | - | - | TGTGCCAGCAGTTTATGGGGGGGGGCTGGCTACACCTTC | CASSLWGGAGYTF
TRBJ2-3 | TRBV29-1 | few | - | TGCAGCGGGGGGCAGGGGGAGGTGTCAGATACGCAGTATTTT | CSGGQGEVSDTQYF
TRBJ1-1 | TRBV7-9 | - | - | TGTGCCAGCAGCTTATCAGGGCTTACTGAAGCTTTCTTT | CASSLSGLTEAFF
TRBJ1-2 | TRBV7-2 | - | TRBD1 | TGTGCCAGCAGCTTAGTAGGACAGGAGGGTGGCTACACCTTC | CASSLVGQEGGYTF
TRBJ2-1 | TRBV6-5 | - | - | TGTGCCAGCAGATCCCAGGGCAATGAGCAGTTCTTC | CASRSQGNEQFF
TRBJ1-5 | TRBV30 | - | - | TGTGCCTGGAGTGTACCCAATCAGCCCCAGCATTTT | CAWSVPNQPQHF
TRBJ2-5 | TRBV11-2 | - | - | TGTGCCAGCAGTCTAGGGTCGGGGTTGGAGACCCAGTACTTC | CASSLGSGLETQYF
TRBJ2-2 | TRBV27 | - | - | TGTGCCAGCAGTTTACGTCCCCGAGTCGACACCGGGGAGCTGTTTTTT | CASSLRPRVDTGELFF
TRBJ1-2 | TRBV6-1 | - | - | TGTGCCAGCAGTGGTATAACGGGGTCCGGCTACACCTTC | CASSGITGSGYTF
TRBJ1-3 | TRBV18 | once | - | TGTGCCAGCTCACCACCGGACAGAAGCTCTGGAAACACCATATATTTT | CASSPPDRSSGNTIYF
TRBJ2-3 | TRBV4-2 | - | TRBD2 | TGTGCCAGCAGCCCTAGCGGGAGAGGCCGAGGTGGAGATACGCAGTATTTT | CASSPSGRGRGGDTQYF
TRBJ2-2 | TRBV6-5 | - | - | TGTGCCAGCAGTTACTCGTTGGCGGCACTCACCGGGGAGCTGTTTTTT | CASSYSLAALTGELFF
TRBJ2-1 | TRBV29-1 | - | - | TGCAGCGTTGAAGTAGCCAGCTCCTACAATGAGCAGTTCTTC | CSVEVASSYNEQFF
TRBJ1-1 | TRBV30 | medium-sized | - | TGTGCCTGGAGCAGAACGTTATCTGAAGCTTTCTTT | CAWSRTLSEAFF
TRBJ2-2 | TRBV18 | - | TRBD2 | TGTGCCAGCTCACCATGGCCTAGCGGGATCGCGAACACCGGGGAGCTGTTTTTT | CASSPWPSGIANTGELFF
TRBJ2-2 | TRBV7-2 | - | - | TGTGCCAGCAGCTCCCCATCGTACACCGGGGAGCTGTTTTTT | CASSSPSYTGELFF
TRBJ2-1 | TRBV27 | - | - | TGTGCCAGCAGCCATGGGGTGGGATCCTACAATGAGCAGTTCTTC | CASSHGVGSYNEQFF
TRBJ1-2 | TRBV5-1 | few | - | TGCGCCAGCTCCTACGGGGGGGTTAACTATGGCTACACCTTC | CASSYGGVNYGYTF
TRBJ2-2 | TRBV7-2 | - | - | TGTGCCAGCAGCCCGGGCGGGACGTTCACCGGGGAGCTGTTTTTT | CASSPGGTFTGELFF
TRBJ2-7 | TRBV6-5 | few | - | TGTGCCAGCAGTCAGGGACTCCTCTCCTACGAGCAGTACTTC | CASSQGLLSYEQYF
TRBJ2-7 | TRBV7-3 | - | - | TGTGCCAGCAGCCCGCCAGGGGCTAGCCCTCAGAAGTACTTC | CASSPPGASPQKYF
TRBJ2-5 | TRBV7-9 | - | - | TGTGCCAGCAGGCCGTCGTCCAGTTGGGAGGAGACCCAGTACTTC | CASRPSSSWEETQYF
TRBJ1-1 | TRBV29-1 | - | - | TGCAGCGTTCGGGGCTTGTCGAACACTGAAGCTTTCTTT | CSVRGLSNTEAFF